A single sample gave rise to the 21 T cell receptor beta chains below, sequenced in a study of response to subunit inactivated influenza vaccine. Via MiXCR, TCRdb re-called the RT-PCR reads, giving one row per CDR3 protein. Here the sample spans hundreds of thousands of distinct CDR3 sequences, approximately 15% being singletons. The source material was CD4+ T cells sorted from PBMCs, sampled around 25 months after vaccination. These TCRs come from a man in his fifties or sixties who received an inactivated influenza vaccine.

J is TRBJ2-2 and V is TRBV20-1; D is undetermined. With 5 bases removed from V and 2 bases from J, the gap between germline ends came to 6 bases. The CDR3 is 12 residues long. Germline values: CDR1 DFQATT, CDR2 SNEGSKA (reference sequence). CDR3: CSARHNTGELFF. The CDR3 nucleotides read TGCAGTGCTCGCCATAACACCGGGGAGCTGTTTTTT.

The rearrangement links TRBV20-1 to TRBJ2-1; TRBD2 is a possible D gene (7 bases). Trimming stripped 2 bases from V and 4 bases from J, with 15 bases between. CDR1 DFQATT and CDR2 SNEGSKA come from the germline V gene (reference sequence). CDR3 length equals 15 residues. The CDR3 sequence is CSARFGGGLYNEQFF. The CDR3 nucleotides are TGCAGTGCTAGATTTGGCGGGGGCCTGTACAATGAGCAGTTCTTC.

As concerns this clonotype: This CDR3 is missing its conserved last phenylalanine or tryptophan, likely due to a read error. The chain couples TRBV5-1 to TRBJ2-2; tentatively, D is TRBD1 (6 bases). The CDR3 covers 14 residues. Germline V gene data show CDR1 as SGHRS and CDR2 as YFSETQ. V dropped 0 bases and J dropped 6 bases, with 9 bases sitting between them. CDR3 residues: CASSLVRGAGELFV. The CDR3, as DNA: TGCGCCAGCAGCTTGGTCAGGGGAGCCGGGGAGCTGTTTGTT.

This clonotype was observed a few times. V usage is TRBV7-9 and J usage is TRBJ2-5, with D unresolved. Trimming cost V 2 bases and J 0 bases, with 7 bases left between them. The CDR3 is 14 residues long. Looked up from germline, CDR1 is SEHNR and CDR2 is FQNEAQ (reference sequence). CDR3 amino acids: CASSLSHDQETQYF. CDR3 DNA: TGTGCCAGCAGCTTATCCCATGACCAAGAGACCCAGTACTTC.

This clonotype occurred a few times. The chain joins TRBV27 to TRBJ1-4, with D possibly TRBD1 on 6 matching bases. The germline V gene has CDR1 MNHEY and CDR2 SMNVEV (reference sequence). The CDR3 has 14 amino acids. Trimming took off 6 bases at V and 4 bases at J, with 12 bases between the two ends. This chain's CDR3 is CASRKQGLNEKLFF. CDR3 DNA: TGTGCCAGCAGGAAACAGGGTCTTAATGAAAAACTGTTTTTT.

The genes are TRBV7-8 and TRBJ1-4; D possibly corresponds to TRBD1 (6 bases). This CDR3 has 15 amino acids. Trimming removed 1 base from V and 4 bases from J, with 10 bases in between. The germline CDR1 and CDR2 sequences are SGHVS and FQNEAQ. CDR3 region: CASSLGTALNEKLFF. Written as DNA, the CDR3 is TGTGCCAGCAGCTTAGGGACAGCCCTTAATGAAAAACTGTTTTTT.

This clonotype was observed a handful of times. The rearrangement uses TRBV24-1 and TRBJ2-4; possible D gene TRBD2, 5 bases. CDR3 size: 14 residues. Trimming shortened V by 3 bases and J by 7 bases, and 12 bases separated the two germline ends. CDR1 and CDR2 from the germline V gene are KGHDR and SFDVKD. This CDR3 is CATSDPGISNIQYF. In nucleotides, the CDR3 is TGTGCCACCAGTGATCCGGGAATTTCGAACATTCAGTACTTC.

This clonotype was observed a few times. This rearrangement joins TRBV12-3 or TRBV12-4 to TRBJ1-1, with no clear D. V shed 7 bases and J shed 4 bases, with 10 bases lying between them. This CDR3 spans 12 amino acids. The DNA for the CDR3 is TGTGCCAGCAAGGACGGGGTCACTGAAGCTTTCTTT. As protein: CASKDGVTEAFF.

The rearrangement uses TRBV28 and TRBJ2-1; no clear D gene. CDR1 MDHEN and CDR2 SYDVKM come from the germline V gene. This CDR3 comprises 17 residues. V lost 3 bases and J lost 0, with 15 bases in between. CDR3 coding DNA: TGTGCCAGCAGTTTTATCCAAACCTCATACTCCTACAATGAGCAGTTCTTC. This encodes CASSFIQTSYSYNEQFF.

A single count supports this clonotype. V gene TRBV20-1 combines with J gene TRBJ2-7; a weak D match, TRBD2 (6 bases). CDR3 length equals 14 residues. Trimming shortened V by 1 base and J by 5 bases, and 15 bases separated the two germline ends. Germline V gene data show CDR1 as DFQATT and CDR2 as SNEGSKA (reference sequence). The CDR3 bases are TGCAGTGCTAGAGGGACGGGGAGGTTGGACGAGCAGTACTTC. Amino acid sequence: CSARGTGRLDEQYF.

The CDR3 nucleotides are TGTGCCAGCAGGCGTAACCTCGGGACAGGGGAGGGGTTAGGCAACTATGGCTACACCTTC. Translation gives CASRRNLGTGEGLGNYGYTF. The chain employs TRBV12-3 or TRBV12-4 and TRBJ1-2, with 10 bases matching TRBD1. The CDR3 has 20 amino acids. Trimming took 6 bases from V and 2 from J; bases not matched to a gene: 21.

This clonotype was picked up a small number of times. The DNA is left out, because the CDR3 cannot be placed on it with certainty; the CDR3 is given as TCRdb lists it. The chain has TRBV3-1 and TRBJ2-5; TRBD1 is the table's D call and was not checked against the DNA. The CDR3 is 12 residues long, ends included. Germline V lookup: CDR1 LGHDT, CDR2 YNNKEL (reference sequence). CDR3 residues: CASSQGVGQGSF.

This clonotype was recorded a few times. Here the CDR3 DNA reads TGTGCCAGCAGTCCCCAGGGGGCAAGGGGCAATGAGCAGTTCTTC. Its protein is CASSPQGARGNEQFF. This chain links TRBV2 with TRBJ2-1; TRBD1 aligns across 8 bases. The CDR3 is 15 amino acids. The ends lost 5 bases at V and 6 bases at J; junction bases unmatched: 9. Germline loops: CDR1 SNHLY, CDR2 FYNNEI.

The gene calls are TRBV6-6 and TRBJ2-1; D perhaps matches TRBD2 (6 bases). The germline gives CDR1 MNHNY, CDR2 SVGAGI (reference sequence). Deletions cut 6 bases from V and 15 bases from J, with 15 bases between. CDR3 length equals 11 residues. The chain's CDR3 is CASRTGLLGFF. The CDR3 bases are TGTGCCAGCAGGACGGGACTCCTCGGGTTCTTC.

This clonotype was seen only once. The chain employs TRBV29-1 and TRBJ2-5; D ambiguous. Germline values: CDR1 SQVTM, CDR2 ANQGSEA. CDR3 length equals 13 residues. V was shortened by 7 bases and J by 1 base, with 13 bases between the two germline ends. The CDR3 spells CSARAPGQETQYF. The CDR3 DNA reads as TGCAGCGCCCGGGCGCCGGGCCAAGAGACCCAGTACTTC.

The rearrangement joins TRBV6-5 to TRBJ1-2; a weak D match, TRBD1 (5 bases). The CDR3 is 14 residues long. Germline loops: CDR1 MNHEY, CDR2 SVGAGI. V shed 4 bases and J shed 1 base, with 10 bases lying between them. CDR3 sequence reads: CASSLGANNYGYTF. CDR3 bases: TGTGCCAGCAGTTTAGGGGCAAATAACTATGGCTACACCTTC.

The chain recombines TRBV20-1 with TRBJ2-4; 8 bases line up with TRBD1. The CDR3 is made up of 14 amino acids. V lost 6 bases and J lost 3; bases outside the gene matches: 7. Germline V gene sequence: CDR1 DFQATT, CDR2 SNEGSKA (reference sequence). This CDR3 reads CSATGQGNKNIQYF. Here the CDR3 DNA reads TGCAGTGCGACTGGACAGGGAAACAAAAACATTCAGTACTTC.

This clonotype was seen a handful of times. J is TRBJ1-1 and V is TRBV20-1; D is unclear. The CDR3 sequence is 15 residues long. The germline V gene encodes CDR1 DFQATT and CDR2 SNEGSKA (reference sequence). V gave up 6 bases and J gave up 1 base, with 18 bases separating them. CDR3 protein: CSAHRLDGGNTEAFF. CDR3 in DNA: TGCAGTGCCCACCGGCTTGACGGCGGGAACACTGAAGCTTTCTTT.

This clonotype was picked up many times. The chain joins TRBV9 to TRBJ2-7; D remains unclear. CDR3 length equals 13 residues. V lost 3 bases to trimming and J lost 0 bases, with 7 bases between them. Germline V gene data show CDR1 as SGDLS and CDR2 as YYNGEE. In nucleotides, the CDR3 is TGTGCCAGCAGCGGCCTTAGCTCCTACGAGCAGTACTTC. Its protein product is CASSGLSSYEQYF. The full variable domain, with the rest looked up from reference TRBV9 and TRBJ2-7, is DSGVTQTPKHLITATGQRVTLRCSPRSGDLSVYWYQQSLDQGLQFLIQYYNGEERAKGNILERFSAQQFPDLHSELNLSSLELGDSALYFCASSGLSSYEQYFGPGTRLTVT.

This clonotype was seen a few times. DNA for the CDR3: TGCGCCAGCAGCCAAACTCGACAGGGTAGTTCACCCCTCCACTTT. Residues: CASSQTRQGSSPLHF. The J gene is TRBJ1-6, the V gene TRBV4-3; the match to TRBD1 covers 7 bases. V was pared by 2 bases and J by 9 bases, with 7 bases of the junction left unmatched. From germline, CDR1 is LGHNA and CDR2 YSLEER. This CDR3 is built from 15 residues.

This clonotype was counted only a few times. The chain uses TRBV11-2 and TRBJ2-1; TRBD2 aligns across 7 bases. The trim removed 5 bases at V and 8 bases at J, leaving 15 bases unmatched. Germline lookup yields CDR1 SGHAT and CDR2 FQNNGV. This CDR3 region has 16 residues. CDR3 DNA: TGTGCCAGCAGCCCCCGCGGGGGACCACCAACCCATGAGCAGTTCTTC. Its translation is CASSPRGGPPTHEQFF.